Listed below are T cell receptor beta chains from one sample, sequenced in a study of shared clonotypes between healthy human individuals. Produced via immunoSEQ multiplex PCR; TCRdb's table is partial and in-frame only. Here the sample spans under 2,500,000 clones, around 95% being singletons. The specimen sequenced was naive CD4+ T cells sorted from blood. The receptors were gathered from a young man in good health. Both conserved end residues are part of each CDR3. The D gene is left open where the match is weak. Size tells how often a clone was seen (once, few, many) or the class of an expanded clone, and some rows leave it out.

D | size | J | V | CDR3 | DNA
TRBD2 | . | TRBJ2-1 | TRBV4-1 | CASSQGGLAGRQYEQFF | TGCGCCAGCAGCCAAGGGGGGCTAGCGGGGAGGCAATATGAGCAGTTCTTC
. | few | TRBJ1-2 | TRBV28 | CASSLRDYGYTF | TGTGCCAGCAGTTTAAGGGACTATGGCTACACCTTC
. | . | TRBJ2-3 | TRBV30 | CAWNLGSVDTQYF | TGTGCCTGGAACCTGGGGTCAGTAGATACGCAGTATTTT
. | . | TRBJ1-2 | TRBV28 | CASSFWVSNYGYTF | TGTGCCAGCAGTTTTTGGGTTTCTAACTATGGCTACACCTTC
. | . | TRBJ2-5 | TRBV5-1 | CASSLYTGGETQYF | TGCGCCAGCAGCTTGTATACGGGTGGGGAGACCCAGTACTTC
TRBD1 | . | TRBJ1-4 | TRBV6-1 | CASSARGLVDEKLFF | TGTGCCAGCAGCGCCAGGGGGCTCGTAGACGAAAAACTGTTTTTT
. | . | TRBJ2-7 | TRBV7-9 | CASSLTTGLSYEQYF | TGTGCCAGCAGCCTCACGACAGGACTCTCCTACGAGCAGTACTTC
TRBD2 | . | TRBJ2-7 | TRBV13 | CASSSPGLVGTSGLRVYEQYF | TGTGCCAGCAGCTCACCGGGGCTTGTGGGGACTAGCGGTCTACGGGTCTACGAGCAGTACTTC
TRBD1 | once | TRBJ1-4 | TRBV30 | CAGRTGASLAEKLFF | TGTGCCGGACGGACAGGGGCAAGCTTAGCTGAAAAACTGTTTTTT
. | . | TRBJ1-2 | TRBV7-2 | CASSPHLGSNYGYTF | TGTGCCAGCAGCCCCCATCTTGGGTCTAACTATGGCTACACCTTC
. | . | TRBJ2-3 | TRBV7-2 | CASSSAGGLFTDTQYF | TGTGCCAGCAGCTCAGCTGGCGGATTATTCACAGATACGCAGTATTTT
. | . | TRBJ1-4 | TRBV7-9 | CASKSKTDEKLFF | TGTGCCAGCAAATCGAAGACGGATGAAAAACTGTTTTTT
. | . | TRBJ1-1 | TRBV4-1 | CASSQPRRGRMNTEAFF | TGCGCCAGCAGCCAACCCCGGAGGGGGAGAATGAACACTGAAGCTTTCTTT
. | once | TRBJ2-7 | TRBV7-8 | CASSLAQPNEQYF | TGTGCCAGCAGCTTAGCTCAGCCTAACGAGCAGTACTTC
. | . | TRBJ2-3 | TRBV5-1 | CASRLPGRSTDTQYF | TGCGCCAGCAGACTCCCGGGACGCAGCACAGATACGCAGTATTTT
. | once | TRBJ1-2 | TRBV30 | CAWSVGGVYGYTF | TGTGCCTGGAGTGTCGGAGGGGTCTATGGCTACACCTTC